This is a list of T cell receptor beta chains from one sample in a study of shared clonotypes between healthy human individuals. Libraries were prepared by immunoSEQ multiplex PCR; TCRdb keeps only in-frame clonotypes and omits some of them. Of about 980,000 clones in the sample, over 60% were seen once. Source material: memory CD4+ T cells sorted from blood. The receptors come from a man aged 18 to 30 in good health. Both conserved end residues are part of each CDR3. The order of the fields is V gene, D gene, J gene, clone size, CDR3 protein, CDR3 DNA. A D gene is named only where the DNA matches it firmly. Clone size is stated in some rows and not others, as once, few, many or a class when expanded.

>TRBV7-2|TRBD2|TRBJ2-5|-
CASSPRPGLAGVNQETQYF
TGTGCCAGCAGCCCTCGACCGGGACTAGCGGGGGTCAACCAAGAGACCCAGTACTTC
>TRBV5-1|-|TRBJ2-2|-
CASSLAEAGRATGELFF
TGCGCCAGCAGCTTGGCCGAGGCAGGGCGAGCCACCGGGGAGCTGTTTTTT
>TRBV7-2|-|TRBJ2-5|-
CASSLPGQAQYF
TGTGCCAGCAGCCTTCCGGGGCAGGCCCAGTACTTC
>TRBV6-4|-|TRBJ2-7|once
CASPPDEQYF
TGTGCCAGCCCCCCCGACGAGCAGTACTTC
>TRBV5-4|-|TRBJ1-1|few
CASSLEGVGKAFF
TGTGCCAGCAGCTTGGAGGGTGTGGGGAAAGCTTTCTTT
>TRBV29-1|-|TRBJ2-1|-
CSVGVGSSYNEQFF
TGCAGCGTTGGGGTCGGTAGCTCCTACAATGAGCAGTTCTTC
>TRBV19|TRBD2|TRBJ2-7|-
CASRQAGAHVGQYF
TGTGCCAGTCGACAAGCGGGGGCCCATGTAGGGCAGTACTTC
>TRBV6-6|TRBD1|TRBJ1-1|once
CASSPGQSTNTEAFF
TGTGCCAGCAGCCCGGGACAGTCAACTAACACTGAAGCTTTCTTT
>TRBV6-1|TRBD1|TRBJ2-7|-
CASSASGTAMDF
TGTGCCAGCAGTGCCTCCGGGACAGCTATGGACTTC
>TRBV30|-|TRBJ1-4|few
CAWSVRGEKLFF
TGTGCCTGGAGTGTTAGGGGCGAAAAACTGTTTTTT
>TRBV9|-|TRBJ2-2|-
CASSAGVANTGELFF
TGTGCCAGCAGCGCGGGGGTGGCGAACACCGGGGAGCTGTTTTTT
>TRBV10-1|TRBD1|TRBJ2-3|-
CASSSSTGMGRDTQYF
TGCGCCAGCAGCTCCTCGACAGGGATGGGTAGAGATACGCAGTATTTT
>TRBV4-1|TRBD1|TRBJ1-1|few
CASSRQAVGRGDLTEAFF
TGCGCCAGCAGCCGCCAAGCGGTCGGCAGGGGGGACCTCACTGAAGCTTTCTTT
>TRBV5-4|TRBD1|TRBJ2-1|-
CASSRGGTGAINEQFF
TGTGCCAGCAGCCGGGGGGGGACAGGGGCGATCAATGAGCAGTTCTTC
>TRBV7-9|-|TRBJ2-2|-
CASSQGRVSGTGELFF
TGTGCCAGCAGCCAGGGCCGGGTTTCGGGCACCGGGGAGCTGTTTTTT
>TRBV25-1|-|TRBJ1-2|-
CASSAGANYGYTF
TGTGCCAGCAGTGCCGGGGCTAACTATGGCTACACCTTC
>TRBV4-3|-|TRBJ1-1|-
CASALYSTMNTEAFF
TGCGCCAGCGCCCTCTACTCGACCATGAACACTGAAGCTTTCTTT
>TRBV14|TRBD1|TRBJ2-4|-
CASSQGTGSQYF
TGTGCCAGCAGCCAAGGGACAGGGTCACAATACTTC
>TRBV20-1|-|TRBJ2-5|once
CSARASETQYF
TGCAGTGCTAGAGCCTCAGAGACCCAGTACTTC
>TRBV5-1|-|TRBJ2-3|-
CASSLDGTSRTDTQYF
TGCGCCAGCAGCTTGGACGGGACTTCCCGCACAGATACGCAGTATTTT
>TRBV5-1|-|TRBJ2-7|-
CASSFRYWSEQYF
TGCGCCAGCAGCTTTAGGTACTGGAGCGAGCAGTACTTC
>TRBV7-2|-|TRBJ1-2|-
CASSLSGTNYGYTF
TGTGCCAGCAGCTTATCCGGCACGAACTATGGCTACACCTTC
>TRBV25-1|-|TRBJ1-2|-
CASSELVEVDGYTF
TGTGCCAGCAGTGAATTGGTAGAAGTTGATGGCTACACCTTC
>TRBV2|-|TRBJ2-7|-
CASSDNSRTQGF
TGTGCCAGCAGTGACAACAGCCGAACGCAAGGCTTC
>TRBV7-8|-|TRBJ1-2|-
CASSPGGGYGYTF
TGTGCCAGCAGCCCGGGGGGCGGCTATGGCTACACCTTC
>TRBV2|-|TRBJ2-3|-
CASRWGLLNTDTQYF
TGTGCCAGCAGATGGGGACTTCTTAACACAGATACGCAGTATTTT
>TRBV27|TRBD1|TRBJ2-7|-
CASKTGTAYEQYF
TGTGCCAGCAAAACCGGGACAGCGTACGAGCAGTACTTC
>TRBV30|-|TRBJ1-1|-
CAWSRGGNTEAFF
TGTGCCTGGAGTAGGGGGGGGAACACTGAAGCTTTCTTT
>TRBV5-1|-|TRBJ1-6|-
CASSLGPLNSPLHF
TGCGCCAGCAGCTTGGGACCTCTTAATTCACCCCTCCACTTT
>TRBV15|-|TRBJ2-7|few
CATSREIRLEQYF
TGTGCCACCAGCAGAGAGATTCGTCTCGAGCAGTACTTC
>TRBV2|-|TRBJ1-2|-
CASSETRIFGYTF
TGTGCCAGCAGCGAAACCCGGATATTCGGCTACACCTTC
>TRBV30|-|TRBJ1-1|-
CAWSGPSRQPNTEAFF
TGTGCCTGGAGTGGCCCTTCGAGACAGCCTAACACTGAAGCTTTCTTT
>TRBV7-2|TRBD2|TRBJ2-1|-
CASSPTRTSGRAIEQFF
TGTGCCAGCAGCCCCACCCGGACTAGCGGGAGGGCCATAGAGCAGTTCTTC
>TRBV5-8|-|TRBJ2-1|-
CASSPRTISYNEQFF
TGTGCCAGCAGCCCGCGGACGATATCCTACAATGAGCAGTTCTTC
>TRBV27|-|TRBJ1-2|-
CASSPPDGYGYTF
TGTGCCAGCAGTCCACCGGACGGCTATGGCTACACCTTC
>TRBV6-6|TRBD2|TRBJ2-3|-
CASSPGLAGSTDTQYF
TGTGCCAGCAGTCCCGGACTAGCGGGAAGCACAGATACGCAGTATTTT